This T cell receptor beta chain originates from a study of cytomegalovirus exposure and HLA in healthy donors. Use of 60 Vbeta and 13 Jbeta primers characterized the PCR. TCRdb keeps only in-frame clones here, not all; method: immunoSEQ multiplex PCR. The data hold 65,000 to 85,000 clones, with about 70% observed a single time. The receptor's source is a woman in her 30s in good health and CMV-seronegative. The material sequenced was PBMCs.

As DNA, the CDR3 is TGTGCCAGCAGCCTGGGGGGGGAAGAGACCCAGTACTTC. Translated: CASSLGGEETQYF. This chain connects TRBV5-4 to TRBJ2-5; TRBD2 matches at 7 bases. Germline V CDR1 and CDR2: SGHNT, YYREEE (reference sequence). Unmatched junction bases numbered 3, after V lost 4 bases and J lost 3 bases. This CDR3 has 13 residues.